This TCR beta chain is from a study of blood T cells in healthy people across ages. General observations from the study: TCR beta diversity, measured per million T cells, fell in a roughly linear way with age.

Primed by a sample-barcoded 5' primer and a J-beta primer mix, a second PCR proceeded for about 6 to 12 cycles. TCRdb re-called the 5' RACE reads through MiXCR, storing one row per CDR3 protein. The sample carries about 1.6 million distinct CDR3 sequences, about 31% recorded once. Caucasian, healthy and from Russia, the donors were aged between 6 and 90. CDR3 length equals 15 residues. CDR1 MDHEN and CDR2 SYDVKM come from the germline V gene. A note on this clonotype: Its target is not known. The junction shows a germline mismatch at one end, possibly a read error.

The gene calls are TRBV28 and TRBJ1-5; a weak D match, TRBD1 (5 bases). Sample: blood. This TCR was recovered from a woman aged 25-40 years in good health. The CDR3 here is CASSLDISRNQPQHF. CDR3 in DNA: TGTGCTAGCAGTTTGGACATCAGCCGCAATCAGCCCCAGCATTTT.